This T cell receptor (beta chain) was documented in a study of response to subunit inactivated influenza vaccine. TCRdb passed the RT-PCR reads through MiXCR, listing each CDR3 protein once. The top ten hold around 13% of the sample, which has about 520,000 distinct CDR3 sequences, 6.5% to 8% seen once. This clonotype was seen a handful of times. The target antigen is unknown. Losses at the gene ends were 4 bases for V and 5 bases for J; bases not matched to a gene: 8. CDR1 and CDR2 (germline): SGHKS, YYEKEE (reference sequence). There are 15 residues in the CDR3. Study results and limitations: Each seasonal flu vaccination may recruit only limited new T cells, authors suggested.

The chain is built from TRBV5-5 and TRBJ2-4; the match to TRBD2 covers 8 bases. Sequencing was performed on PBMCs from blood, taken around 25 months after vaccination. The TCR was taken from a man between 50 and 70 years old who received an inactivated influenza vaccine. The CDR3, as DNA: TGTGCCAGCAGCCTATCAGCGGGGGAACAAAACATTCAGTACTTC. Its translation is CASSLSAGEQNIQYF. The complete variable domain, with remaining parts taken from reference TRBV5-5 and TRBJ2-4, reads DAGVTQSPTHLIKTRGQQVTLRCSPISGHKSVSWYQQVLGQGPQFIFQYYEKEERGRGNFPDRFSARQFPNYSSELNVNALLLGDSALYLCASSLSAGEQNIQYFGAGTRLSVL.